One and the same sample provided the 27 T cell receptor beta chains below, sequenced in a study of healthy donors' naive CD4 and CD8 T cells. Each TCR library used 500 ng of total RNA and a linear amplification protocol. MiXCR, run by TCRdb on the reads, gives a single entry per CDR3 protein. Seen here are some 190,000 distinct CDR3 sequences, over 60% observed once, and the top ten hold roughly 2.3%. The sample taken for sequencing was naive CD4+ and CD8+ T cells sorted from blood, pooled from several donors. The receptors originated from a pool of human donors in good health; the sample pools cells from several healthy donors.

J is TRBJ2-5 and V is TRBV27, with D hard to call. The CDR3 covers 16 residues. Trimming left V 5 bases short and J 1 base short, with 17 bases between. In germline, CDR1 is MNHEY, CDR2 SMNVEV (reference sequence). The CDR3, as DNA: TGTGCCAGCAGTCCATCGACGACCCCTTTCCAAGAGACCCAGTACTTC. Its translation is CASSPSTTPFQETQYF.

V and J are TRBV29-1 and TRBJ2-2; a weak D match, TRBD2 (5 bases). Germline CDR1 reads SQVTM; CDR2 reads ANQGSEA. Trimming removed 5 bases from V and 1 base from J, with 8 bases in between. The CDR3 contains 13 residues. CDR3 sequence reads: CSVTAGNTGELFF. DNA of the CDR3: TGCAGCGTTACTGCGGGGAACACCGGGGAGCTGTTTTTT.

The CDR3, as DNA: TGCAGTGCTAGAGATGTCTCCGGCTGGCGCGGTGGCTACACCTTC. This encodes CSARDVSGWRGGYTF. The chain links TRBV20-1 to TRBJ1-2; D not resolved. Trimming cost V 0 bases and J 7 bases, with 18 bases left between them. The CDR3 has 15 residues. Germline loops: CDR1 DFQATT, CDR2 SNEGSKA (reference sequence).

V gene TRBV6-2 or TRBV6-3 combines with J gene TRBJ2-1; D not resolved. Trimming cost V 6 bases and J 0 bases, with 12 bases left between them. This CDR3 comprises 15 residues. CDR1 is MNHEY, CDR2 SVGEGT, per germline. The CDR3 DNA reads as TGTGCCAGCAGGGAGTTTCACATCTCCTACAATGAGCAGTTCTTC. Encoded protein: CASREFHISYNEQFF.

CDR3 amino acids: CASSPRSLAAYERYV. The CDR3 DNA is TGTGCCAGCAGTCCGCGAAGTCTAGCGGCCTACGAGCGGTACGTC. The chain links TRBV27 to TRBJ2-7, with 7 bases aligning to TRBD2. CDR3 length equals 15 residues. Looked up from germline, CDR1 is MNHEY and CDR2 is SMNVEV (reference sequence).

The J gene is TRBJ1-1, the V gene TRBV4-1; 7 bases are shared with TRBD1. J was trimmed by 11 bases and V by 0 bases; bases with no gene match: 6. The CDR3 spans 13 residues. Looked up from germline, CDR1 is MGHRA and CDR2 is YSYEKL. The CDR3 loop is CASSQERGRSAFF. CDR3 DNA: TGCGCCAGCAGCCAAGAGAGGGGGCGATCGGCTTTCTTT.

This chain connects TRBV6-1 to TRBJ1-1; D is perhaps TRBD1 (6 bases). CDR3 size: 15 residues. Germline CDR1 is MNHNS and CDR2 is SASEGT. The V end was cut by 1 base, the J end by 0 bases, with 9 bases between. The CDR3 reads CASSEDRVMNTEAFF. CDR3 sequence (DNA): TGTGCCAGCAGTGAAGACAGGGTTATGAACACTGAAGCTTTCTTT.

The J gene is TRBJ2-7, the V gene TRBV18; 7 nucleotides line up with TRBD2. Germline V CDR1 and CDR2: KGHSH, LQKENI. The ends lost 4 bases at V and 0 bases at J; junction bases unmatched: 6. CDR3 size: 15 residues. The chain's CDR3 is CASSRLAQSSYEQYF. The CDR3, as DNA: TGTGCCAGCTCACGACTAGCCCAAAGCTCCTACGAGCAGTACTTC. The whole variable domain, filled in from reference TRBV18 and TRBJ2-7, reads NAGVMQNPRHLVRRRGQEARLRCSPMKGHSHVYWYRQLPEEGLKFMVYLQKENIIDESGMPKERFSAEFPKEGPSILRIQQVVRGDSAAYFCASSRLAQSSYEQYFGPGTRLTVT.

V is TRBV19 and J is TRBJ1-5; 8 positions agree with TRBD1. Losses at the gene ends were 4 bases for V and 1 base for J; bases not matched to a gene: 3. This CDR3 has 15 amino acids. From germline, CDR1 is LNHDA and CDR2 SQIVND (reference sequence). The CDR3 coding sequence is TGTGCCAGTAGTAGGGACAGGCGCAGCAATCAGCCCCAGCATTTT. As protein: CASSRDRRSNQPQHF.

The table lists this clonotype with a count of one. The rearrangement joins TRBV19 to TRBJ2-7; tentative D call: TRBD2 (6 bases). The CDR3 consists of 13 residues. The ends were cut back, 8 bases at V and 1 base at J, with 12 bases in the middle. Germline loops: CDR1 LNHDA, CDR2 SQIVND (reference sequence). CDR3: CASGHGTSYEQYF. CDR3 in DNA: TGTGCCAGTGGCCACGGGACTTCCTACGAGCAGTACTTC.

The rearrangement links TRBV6-4 to TRBJ1-2; maybe TRBD1 (5 bases). The CDR3 runs to 14 residues. CDR1 and CDR2 (germline): MRHNA, SNTAGT. V dropped 2 bases and J dropped 7 bases, with 14 bases sitting between them. The CDR3 nucleotides are TGTGCCAGCAGTGACGGTTGGGACCGGGGTGGCTACACCTTC. It codes for CASSDGWDRGGYTF.

The V call is TRBV10-3, the J call TRBJ2-7, with 8 bases that match TRBD2. V was pared by 0 bases and J by 7 bases, with 8 bases of the junction left unmatched. Germline values: CDR1 ENHRY, CDR2 SYGVKD. CDR3 length: 15 residues. CDR3 in DNA: TGTGCCATCAGTGAGTCTGACGGACTAGCTTGGGAGCAGTACTTC. Residues: CAISESDGLAWEQYF.

DNA for the CDR3: TGTGCCAGTAGTATAGTAAGGGGTTTCTCGGATGGCTACACCTTC. This translates into CASSIVRGFSDGYTF. The rearrangement joins TRBV19 to TRBJ1-2; D might be TRBD1 (5 bases). V was cut by 1 base and J by 6 bases, with 15 bases left in between. Per germline, CDR1 LNHDA and CDR2 SQIVND (reference sequence). This CDR3 is 15 amino acids long.

This chain links TRBV29-1 with TRBJ2-1; 13 bases fit TRBD2. CDR3 length: 16 amino acids. Looked up from germline, CDR1 is SQVTM and CDR2 is ANQGSEA. V lost 0 bases, J lost 6 bases, and 5 bases stayed unmatched. The CDR3 nucleotides read TGCAGCGTTGAAGATACTAGCGGGAGGGTTTTCAATGAGCAGTTCTTC. This translates into CSVEDTSGRVFNEQFF.

The rearrangement uses TRBV29-1 and TRBJ2-5; the match to TRBD2 covers 8 bases. This CDR3 is built from 16 residues. Trimming at V came to 2 bases and at J to 5 bases, leaving 13 bases not matched to a gene. Per germline, CDR1 SQVTM and CDR2 ANQGSEA. Written as DNA, the CDR3 is TGCAGCGTTGAACTCGGGTGGGGGACTAGGGCGGAGACCCAGTACTTC. This gives the protein CSVELGWGTRAETQYF. Full variable domain (outside the CDR3, taken from reference TRBV29-1 and TRBJ2-5): SAVISQKPSRDICQRGTSLTIQCQVDSQVTMMFWYRQQPGQSLTLIATANQGSEATYESGFVIDKFPISRPNLTFSTLTVSNMSPEDSSIYLCSVELGWGTRAETQYFGPGTRLLVL.

The chain joins TRBV5-5 to TRBJ2-5, with D perhaps matching TRBD1 or TRBD2 (5 bases each). Germline CDR1 SGHKS, CDR2 YYEKEE (reference sequence). Trimming took off 1 base at V and 5 bases at J, with 12 bases between the two ends. This CDR3 is 14 amino acids long. Here the CDR3 DNA reads TGTGCCAGCAGCTTGTCGAGGGGCTGGGAGACCCAGTACTTC. Amino acid sequence: CASSLSRGWETQYF.

The chain uses TRBV20-1 and TRBJ1-6; D ambiguous. CDR3 length: 12 amino acids. Germline V gene sequence: CDR1 DFQATT, CDR2 SNEGSKA (reference sequence). The V gene lost 0 bases and the J gene lost 7 bases, with 4 bases spanning the gap. The CDR3 nucleotides are TGCAGTGCTAGAGATCCAAATTCACCCCTCCACTTT. This gives the protein CSARDPNSPLHF.

The V call is TRBV27, the J call TRBJ1-2; D gene uncertain. Germline V gene lookup returns CDR1 MNHEY and CDR2 SMNVEV (reference sequence). Deletions cut 5 bases from V and 8 bases from J, with 15 bases between. The CDR3 is 13 amino acids. CDR3 bases: TGTGCCAGCAGTATCGGGCGCCTTGGGGGCTACACCTTC. Protein: CASSIGRLGGYTF.

The chain couples TRBV19 to TRBJ1-5; no firm D call. Germline V CDR1 and CDR2: LNHDA, SQIVND (reference sequence). This CDR3 region has 16 residues. V lost 6 bases and J 3 bases, leaving 18 bases between the germline ends. Written as DNA, the CDR3 is TGTGCCAGTAGGAAAGACCGAGGAACCCTCAATCAGCCCCAGCATTTT. This encodes CASRKDRGTLNQPQHF.

The chain employs TRBV27 and TRBJ2-7; 8 bases are shared with TRBD1. Germline V CDR1 and CDR2: MNHEY, SMNVEV (reference sequence). V was clipped by 4 bases and J by 6 bases; unmatched bases: 8. CDR3 length: 14 residues. The CDR3 spells CASSSDRGGGEQYV. CDR3 nucleotides: TGTGCCAGCAGTTCCGACAGGGGCGGCGGCGAGCAGTACGTC.

The rearrangement joins TRBV14 to TRBJ2-1, with 9 bases identical to TRBD2. Trimming cost V 2 bases and J 4 bases; bases outside gene matches: 6. Germline lookup yields CDR1 SGHDN and CDR2 FVKESK. The CDR3 length is 16 residues. CDR3 sequence reads: CASSQKGLAAYNEQFF. The CDR3 bases are TGTGCCAGCAGCCAAAAGGGACTAGCCGCATACAATGAGCAGTTCTTC.

The chain recombines TRBV19 with TRBJ2-7; 7 bases are a match to TRBD2. J lost 1 base, V lost 8 bases, and 5 bases had no gene match. The CDR3 contains 13 residues. Germline-derived CDR1 and CDR2 are LNHDA and SQIVND (reference sequence). CDR3 sequence: CASARGGSYEQYF. CDR3 DNA sequence: TGTGCCAGTGCCCGGGGAGGGTCCTACGAGCAGTACTTC.

The CDR3 loop is CASSIVAKTDTQYF. CDR3 bases: TGTGCCAGTAGTATAGTGGCCAAGACGGATACGCAGTATTTT. The V call is TRBV19, the J call TRBJ2-3; D gene uncertain. The length of the CDR3 is 14 residues. V was clipped by 1 base and J by 6 bases, with 11 bases between them. The germline V gene has CDR1 LNHDA and CDR2 SQIVND (reference sequence).

The rearrangement links TRBV13 to TRBJ2-1; D unclear. The V end lost 0 bases, the J end lost 13 bases, and 10 bases lay between the germline ends. The CDR3 extends over 12 amino acids. Per the germline V gene, CDR1 is PRHDT and CDR2 is FYEKMQ (reference sequence). CDR3 residues: CASSLGGTYQFF. The DNA for the CDR3 is TGTGCCAGCAGCTTAGGGGGTACTTATCAGTTCTTC.

This clonotype was detected only a few times. This chain connects TRBV5-6 to TRBJ2-3, with a tentative D call TRBD2 (5 bases). Germline V CDR1 and CDR2: SGHDT, YYEEEE. V was pared by 5 bases and J by 4 bases, with 11 bases between. CDR3 length: 13 residues. The CDR3 region has the DNA TGTGCCAGCAGGGTAGGCGGGCCAGATACGCAGTATTTT. Its protein is CASRVGGPDTQYF.

V usage is TRBV30 and J usage is TRBJ1-1; 11 bases are a match to TRBD1. The CDR3 is 14 amino acids. Germline loops: CDR1 GTSNPN, CDR2 SVGIG (reference sequence). V lost 2 bases, J lost 4 bases, and 3 bases stayed unmatched. CDR3 amino acids: CAWSRGTGGTEAFF. For the CDR3, the DNA is TGTGCCTGGAGTAGGGGGACAGGGGGCACTGAAGCTTTCTTT.

This clonotype was seen only once. The J gene is TRBJ2-7, the V gene TRBV12-3 or TRBV12-4; TRBD1 aligns across 8 bases. CDR3 length: 14 amino acids. The trim removed 3 bases at V and 0 bases at J, leaving 1 base unmatched. The DNA for the CDR3 is TGTGCCAGCAGTTTGGGACAGGACTCCTACGAGCAGTACTTC. It specifies CASSLGQDSYEQYF.